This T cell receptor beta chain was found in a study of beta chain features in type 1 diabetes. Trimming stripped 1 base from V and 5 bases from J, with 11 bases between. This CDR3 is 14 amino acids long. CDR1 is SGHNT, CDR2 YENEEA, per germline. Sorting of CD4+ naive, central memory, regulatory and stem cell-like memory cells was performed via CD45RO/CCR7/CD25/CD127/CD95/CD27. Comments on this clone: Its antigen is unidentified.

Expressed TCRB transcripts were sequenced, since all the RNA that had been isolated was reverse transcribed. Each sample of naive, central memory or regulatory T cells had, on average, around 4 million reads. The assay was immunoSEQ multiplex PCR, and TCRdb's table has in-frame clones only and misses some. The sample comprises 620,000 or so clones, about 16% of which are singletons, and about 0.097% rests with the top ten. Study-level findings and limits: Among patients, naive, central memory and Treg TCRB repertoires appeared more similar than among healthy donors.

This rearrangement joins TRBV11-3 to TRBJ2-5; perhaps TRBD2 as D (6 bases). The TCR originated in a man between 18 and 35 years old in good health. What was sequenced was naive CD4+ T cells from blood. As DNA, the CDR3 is TGTGCCAGCAGCTTAGGGCGGGATTGGGAGACCCAGTACTTC. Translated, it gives CASSLGRDWETQYF. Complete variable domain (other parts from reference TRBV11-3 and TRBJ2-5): EAGVVQSPRYKIIEKKQPVAFWCNPISGHNTLYWYLQNLGQGPELLIRYENEEAVDDSQLPKDRFSAERLKGVDSTLKIQPAELGDSAVYLCASSLGRDWETQYFGPGTRLLVL.